The present T cell receptor beta chain was sequenced within a study of blood T cell repertoires in COVID-19. Assay used: immunoSEQ multiplex PCR; TCRdb lists only in-frame clones, some missing. The top ten hold approximately 1.4% of the sample, which has hundreds of thousands of clones, roughly 88% seen once. This sequence originates from a woman in her twenties or thirties with active or convalescent COVID-19. Sequenced sample: peripheral blood.

The CDR3 DNA sequence: TGTGCCAGCAGCCAAGTCCCCCGCACTGAAGCTTTCTTT. This sequence encodes CASSQVPRTEAFF. The chain uses TRBV3-1 (or the pseudogene TRBV3-2) and TRBJ1-1, with no clear D. Trimming left V 1 base short and J 4 bases short, with 7 bases between. The CDR3 length is 13 residues. Germline lookup yields CDR1 LGHDT and CDR2 YNNKEL (reference sequence).